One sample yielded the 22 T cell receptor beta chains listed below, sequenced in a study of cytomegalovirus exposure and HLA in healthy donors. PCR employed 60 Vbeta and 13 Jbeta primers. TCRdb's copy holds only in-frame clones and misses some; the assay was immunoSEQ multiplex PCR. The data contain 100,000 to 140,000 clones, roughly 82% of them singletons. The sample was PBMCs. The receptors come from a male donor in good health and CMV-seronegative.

The DNA of the CDR3 is TGTGCCAGCAGCTTGGTTGCCAGGGAGCAGTTCTTC. It codes for CASSLVAREQFF. V is TRBV5-6 and J is TRBJ2-1; D gene unclear. CDR1 and CDR2 from the germline V gene are SGHDT and YYEEEE. V was shortened by 0 bases and J by 10 bases, with 8 bases between the two germline ends. The CDR3 is 12 residues long.

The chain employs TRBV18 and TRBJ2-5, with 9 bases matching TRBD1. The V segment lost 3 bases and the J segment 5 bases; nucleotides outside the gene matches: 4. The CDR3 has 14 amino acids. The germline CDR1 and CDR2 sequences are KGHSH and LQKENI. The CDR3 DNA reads TGTGCCAGCTCACCGGACAGGGGTAGGGAGACCCAGTACTTC. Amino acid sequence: CASSPDRGRETQYF.

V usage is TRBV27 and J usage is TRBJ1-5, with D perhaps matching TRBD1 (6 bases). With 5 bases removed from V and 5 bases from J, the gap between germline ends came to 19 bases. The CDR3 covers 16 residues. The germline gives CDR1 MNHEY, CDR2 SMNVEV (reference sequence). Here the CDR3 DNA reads TGTGCCAGCAGTCCAGACAGGCCCGTGGGCTATCAGCCCCAGCATTTT. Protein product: CASSPDRPVGYQPQHF.

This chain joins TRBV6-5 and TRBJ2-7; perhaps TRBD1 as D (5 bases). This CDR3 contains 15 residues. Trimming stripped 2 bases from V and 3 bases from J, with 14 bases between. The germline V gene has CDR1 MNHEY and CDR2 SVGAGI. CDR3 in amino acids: CASSYTGPYGYEQYF. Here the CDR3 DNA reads TGTGCCAGCAGTTACACAGGACCGTACGGCTACGAGCAGTACTTC.

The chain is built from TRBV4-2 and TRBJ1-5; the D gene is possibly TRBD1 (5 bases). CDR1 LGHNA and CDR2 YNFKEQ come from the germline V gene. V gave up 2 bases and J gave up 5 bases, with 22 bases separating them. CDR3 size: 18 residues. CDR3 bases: TGTGCCAGCAGCCAACTAACCGGGACTCTCGCCGGGGATCAGCCCCAGCATTTT. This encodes CASSQLTGTLAGDQPQHF.

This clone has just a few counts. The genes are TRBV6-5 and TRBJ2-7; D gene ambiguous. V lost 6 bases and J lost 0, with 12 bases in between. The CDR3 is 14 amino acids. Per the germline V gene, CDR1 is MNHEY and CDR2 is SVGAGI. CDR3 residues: CASRARFGSYEQYF. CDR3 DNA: TGTGCCAGCAGGGCGCGGTTTGGCTCCTACGAGCAGTACTTC.

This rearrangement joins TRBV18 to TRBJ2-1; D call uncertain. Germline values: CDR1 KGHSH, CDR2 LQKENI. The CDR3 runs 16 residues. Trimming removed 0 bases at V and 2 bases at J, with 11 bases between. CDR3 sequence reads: CASSPPGALAYNEQFF. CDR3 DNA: TGTGCCAGCTCACCACCGGGCGCCCTGGCCTACAATGAGCAGTTCTTC.

CDR3 loop: CASSGRTSFLNEQFF. The CDR3, as DNA: TGTGCCAGCAGCGGGAGGACTAGTTTTTTAAATGAGCAGTTCTTC. The chain has TRBV11-2 and TRBJ2-1, with TRBD2 identical over 7 bases. This CDR3 is built from 15 residues. Germline assignment: CDR1 SGHAT and CDR2 FQNNGV. After removal of 5 bases from V and 7 bases from J, the junction contained 11 bases not matched to a gene.

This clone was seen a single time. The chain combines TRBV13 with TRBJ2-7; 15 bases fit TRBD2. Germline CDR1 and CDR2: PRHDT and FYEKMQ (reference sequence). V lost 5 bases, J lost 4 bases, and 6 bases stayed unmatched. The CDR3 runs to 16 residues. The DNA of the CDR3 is TGTGCCAGCAGCCCGGTGGGGACTAGCGGGAGGTACGAGCAGTACTTC. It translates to CASSPVGTSGRYEQYF.

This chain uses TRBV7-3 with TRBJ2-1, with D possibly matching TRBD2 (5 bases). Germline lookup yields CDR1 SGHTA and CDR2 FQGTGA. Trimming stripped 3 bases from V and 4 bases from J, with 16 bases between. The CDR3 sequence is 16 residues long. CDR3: CASSLSSGESYNEQFF. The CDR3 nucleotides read TGTGCCAGCAGCTTGTCAAGCGGAGAGTCTTACAATGAGCAGTTCTTC. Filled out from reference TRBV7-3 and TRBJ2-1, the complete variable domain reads GAGVSQTPSNKVTEKGKYVELRCDPISGHTALYWYRQSLGQGPEFLIYFQGTGAADDSGLPNDRFFAVRPEGSVSTLKIQRTERGDSAVYLCASSLSSGESYNEQFFGPGTRLTVL.

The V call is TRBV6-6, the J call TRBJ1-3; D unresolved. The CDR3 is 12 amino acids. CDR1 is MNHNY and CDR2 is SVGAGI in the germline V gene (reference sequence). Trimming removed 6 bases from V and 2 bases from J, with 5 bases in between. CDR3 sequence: CASRLTGNTIYF. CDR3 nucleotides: TGTGCCAGCAGGTTAACTGGAAACACCATATATTTT.

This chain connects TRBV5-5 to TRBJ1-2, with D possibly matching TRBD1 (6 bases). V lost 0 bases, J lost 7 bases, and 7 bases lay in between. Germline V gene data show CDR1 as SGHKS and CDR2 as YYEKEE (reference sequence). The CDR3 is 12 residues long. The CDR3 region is CASSLDRAGYTF. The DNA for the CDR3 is TGTGCCAGCAGCTTGGACAGGGCTGGCTACACCTTC.

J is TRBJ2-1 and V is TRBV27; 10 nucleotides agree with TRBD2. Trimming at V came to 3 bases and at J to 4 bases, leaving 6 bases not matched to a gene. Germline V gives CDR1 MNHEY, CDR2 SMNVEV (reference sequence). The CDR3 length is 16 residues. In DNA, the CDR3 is TGTGCCAGCAGTTTGGTAGGAGCGGGAGGGTACAATGAGCAGTTCTTC. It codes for CASSLVGAGGYNEQFF.

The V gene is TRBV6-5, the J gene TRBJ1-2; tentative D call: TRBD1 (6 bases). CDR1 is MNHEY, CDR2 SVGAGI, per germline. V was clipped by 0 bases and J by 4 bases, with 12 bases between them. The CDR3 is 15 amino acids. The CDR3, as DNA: TGTGCCAGCAGTTACTCCCTGACAGGAACCTATGGCTACACCTTC. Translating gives CASSYSLTGTYGYTF.

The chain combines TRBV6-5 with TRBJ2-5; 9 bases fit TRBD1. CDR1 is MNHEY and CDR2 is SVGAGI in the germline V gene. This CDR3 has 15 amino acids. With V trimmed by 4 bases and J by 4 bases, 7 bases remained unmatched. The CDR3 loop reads CASSLQGAVGETQYF. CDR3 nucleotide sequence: TGTGCCAGCAGTTTACAGGGGGCTGTTGGAGAGACCCAGTACTTC.

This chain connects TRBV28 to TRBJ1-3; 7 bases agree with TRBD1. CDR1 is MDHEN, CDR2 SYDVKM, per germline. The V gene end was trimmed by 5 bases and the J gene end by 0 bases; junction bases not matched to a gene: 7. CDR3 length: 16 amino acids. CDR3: CASSALGTASGNTIYF. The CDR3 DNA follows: TGTGCCAGCAGTGCCTTAGGGACAGCCTCTGGAAACACCATATATTTT. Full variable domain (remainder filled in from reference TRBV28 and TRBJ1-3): DVKVTQSSRYLVKRTGEKVFLECVQDMDHENMFWYRQDPGLGLRLIYFSYDVKMKEKGDIPEGYSVSREKKERFSLILESASTNQTSMYLCASSALGTASGNTIYFGEGSWLTVV.

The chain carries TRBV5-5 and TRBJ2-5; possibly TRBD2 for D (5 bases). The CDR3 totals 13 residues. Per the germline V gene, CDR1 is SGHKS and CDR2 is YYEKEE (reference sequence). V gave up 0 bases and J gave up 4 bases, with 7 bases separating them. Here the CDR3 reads CASSLVRGETQYF. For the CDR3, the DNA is TGTGCCAGCAGCTTGGTCCGGGGAGAGACCCAGTACTTC.

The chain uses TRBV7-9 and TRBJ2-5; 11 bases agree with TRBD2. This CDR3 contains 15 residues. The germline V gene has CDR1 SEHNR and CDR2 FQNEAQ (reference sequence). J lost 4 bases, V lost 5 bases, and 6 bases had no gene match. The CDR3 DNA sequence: TGTGCCAGCAGCGAAAATCTAGCGGGAGGAGAGACCCAGTACTTC. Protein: CASSENLAGGETQYF.

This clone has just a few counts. The CDR3 sequence: CASSFFTSGGTGELFF. The CDR3 DNA reads as TGTGCCAGCAGCTTCTTTACTAGCGGGGGCACCGGGGAGCTGTTTTTT. The chain joins TRBV5-4 to TRBJ2-2, with 11 bases aligning to TRBD2. V trimming: 2 bases; J trimming: 4 bases; junction bases outside the gene matches: 4. The CDR3 extends over 16 amino acids. Germline CDR1 and CDR2: SGHNT and YYREEE (reference sequence). The full variable domain, rest sourced from reference TRBV5-4 and TRBJ2-2, is ETGVTQSPTHLIKTRGQQVTLRCSSQSGHNTVSWYQQALGQGPQFIFQYYREEENGRGNFPPRFSGLQFPNYSSELNVNALELDDSALYLCASSFFTSGGTGELFFGEGSRLTVL.

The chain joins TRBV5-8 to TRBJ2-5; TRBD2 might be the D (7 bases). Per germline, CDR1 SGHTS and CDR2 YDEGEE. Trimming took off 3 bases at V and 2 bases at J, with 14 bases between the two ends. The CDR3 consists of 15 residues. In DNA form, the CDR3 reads TGTGCCAGCAGCTCGGGGGCTAGCGGTCAAGAGACCCAGTACTTC. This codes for CASSSGASGQETQYF.

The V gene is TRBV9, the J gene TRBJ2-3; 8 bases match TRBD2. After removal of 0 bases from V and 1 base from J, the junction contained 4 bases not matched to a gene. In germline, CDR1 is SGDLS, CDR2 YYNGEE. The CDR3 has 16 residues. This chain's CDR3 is CASSVEGLVGTDTQYF. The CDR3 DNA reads TGTGCCAGCAGCGTAGAGGGACTAGTCGGCACAGATACGCAGTATTTT.

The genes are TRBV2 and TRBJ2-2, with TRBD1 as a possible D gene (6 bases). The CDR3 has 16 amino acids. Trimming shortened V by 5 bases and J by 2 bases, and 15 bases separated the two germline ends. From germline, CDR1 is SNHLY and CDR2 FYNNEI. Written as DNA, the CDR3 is TGTGCCAGCAGTCCCCTGGACAGAACTAACACCGGGGAGCTGTTTTTT. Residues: CASSPLDRTNTGELFF.